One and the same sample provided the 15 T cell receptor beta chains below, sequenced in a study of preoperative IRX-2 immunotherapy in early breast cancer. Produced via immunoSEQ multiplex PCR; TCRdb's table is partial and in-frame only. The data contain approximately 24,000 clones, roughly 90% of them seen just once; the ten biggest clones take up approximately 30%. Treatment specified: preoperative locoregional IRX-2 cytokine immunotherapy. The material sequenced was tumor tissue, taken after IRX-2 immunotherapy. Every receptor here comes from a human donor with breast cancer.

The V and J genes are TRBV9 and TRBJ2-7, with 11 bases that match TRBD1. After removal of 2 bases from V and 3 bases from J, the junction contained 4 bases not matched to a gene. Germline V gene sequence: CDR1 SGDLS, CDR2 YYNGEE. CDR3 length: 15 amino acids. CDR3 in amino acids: CASSVSGQGVYEQYF. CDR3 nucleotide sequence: TGTGCCAGCAGCGTTTCGGGACAGGGGGTCTACGAGCAGTACTTC.

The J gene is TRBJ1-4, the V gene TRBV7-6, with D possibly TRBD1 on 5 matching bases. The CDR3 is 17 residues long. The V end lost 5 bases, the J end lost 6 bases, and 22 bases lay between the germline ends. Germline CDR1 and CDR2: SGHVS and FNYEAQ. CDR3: CASSRSGLTGLDEKLFF. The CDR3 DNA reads TGTGCCAGCAGCCGGTCGGGTCTAACAGGTTTAGATGAAAAACTGTTTTTT.

CDR3: CASSLDPWTGSSNQPQHF. CDR3 nucleotide sequence: TGTGCCAGCAGCTTGGATCCTTGGACAGGGAGTAGCAATCAGCCCCAGCATTTT. J is TRBJ1-5 and V is TRBV5-5; 8 bases align to TRBD1. With V trimmed by 0 bases and J by 0 bases, 8 bases remained unmatched. This CDR3 is built from 18 residues. CDR1 and CDR2 from the germline V gene are SGHKS and YYEKEE (reference sequence).

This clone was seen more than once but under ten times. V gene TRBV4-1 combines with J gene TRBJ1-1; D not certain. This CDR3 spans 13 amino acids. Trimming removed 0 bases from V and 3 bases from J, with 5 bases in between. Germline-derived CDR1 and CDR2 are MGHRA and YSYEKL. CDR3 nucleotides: TGCGCCAGCAGCCAAGAATGGCACACTGAAGCTTTCTTT. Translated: CASSQEWHTEAFF.

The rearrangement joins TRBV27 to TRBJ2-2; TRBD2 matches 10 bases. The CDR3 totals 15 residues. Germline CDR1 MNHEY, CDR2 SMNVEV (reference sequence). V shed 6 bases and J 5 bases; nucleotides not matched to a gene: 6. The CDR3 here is CASSRQLAGTGELFF. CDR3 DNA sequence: TGTGCCAGCAGCCGCCAACTAGCGGGGACCGGGGAGCTGTTTTTT.

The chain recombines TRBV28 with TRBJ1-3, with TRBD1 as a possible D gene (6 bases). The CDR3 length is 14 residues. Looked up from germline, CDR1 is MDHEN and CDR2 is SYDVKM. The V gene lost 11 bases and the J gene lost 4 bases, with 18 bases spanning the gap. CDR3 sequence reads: CACYPRGYGNTIYF. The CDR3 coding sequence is TGTGCCTGTTACCCAAGGGGGTACGGAAACACCATATATTTT.

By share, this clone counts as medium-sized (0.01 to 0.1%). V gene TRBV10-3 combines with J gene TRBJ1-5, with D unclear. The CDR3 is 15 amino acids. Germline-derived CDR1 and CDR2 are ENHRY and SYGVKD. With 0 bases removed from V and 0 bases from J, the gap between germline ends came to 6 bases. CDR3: CAISESDGSNQPQHF. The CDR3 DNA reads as TGTGCCATCAGTGAGTCTGACGGTAGCAATCAGCCCCAGCATTTT.

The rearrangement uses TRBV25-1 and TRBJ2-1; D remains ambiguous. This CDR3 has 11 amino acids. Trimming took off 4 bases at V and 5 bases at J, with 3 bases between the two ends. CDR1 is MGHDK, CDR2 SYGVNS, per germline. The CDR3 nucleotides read TGTGCCAGCAGTGGAAACAATGAGCAGTTCTTC. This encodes CASSGNNEQFF.

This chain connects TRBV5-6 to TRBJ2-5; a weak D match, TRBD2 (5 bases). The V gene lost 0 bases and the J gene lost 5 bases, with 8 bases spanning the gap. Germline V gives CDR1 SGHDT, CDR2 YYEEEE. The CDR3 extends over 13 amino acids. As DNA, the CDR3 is TGTGCCAGCAGCTTGGTCAGGAGGGAGACCCAGTACTTC. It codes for CASSLVRRETQYF.

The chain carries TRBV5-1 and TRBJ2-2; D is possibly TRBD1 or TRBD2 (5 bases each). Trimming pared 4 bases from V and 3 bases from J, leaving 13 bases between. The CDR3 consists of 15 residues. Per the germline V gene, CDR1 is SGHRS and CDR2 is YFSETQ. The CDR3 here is CASSKTGTHTGELFF. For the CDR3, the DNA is TGCGCCAGCAGCAAAACCGGGACCCACACCGGGGAGCTGTTTTTT.

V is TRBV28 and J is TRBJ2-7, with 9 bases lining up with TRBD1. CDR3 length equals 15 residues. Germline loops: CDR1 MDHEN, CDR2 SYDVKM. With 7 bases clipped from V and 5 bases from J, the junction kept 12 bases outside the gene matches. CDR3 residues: CASTEAGQGLHEQYV. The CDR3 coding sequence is TGTGCCAGCACCGAAGCCGGACAGGGGTTGCACGAGCAGTACGTC.

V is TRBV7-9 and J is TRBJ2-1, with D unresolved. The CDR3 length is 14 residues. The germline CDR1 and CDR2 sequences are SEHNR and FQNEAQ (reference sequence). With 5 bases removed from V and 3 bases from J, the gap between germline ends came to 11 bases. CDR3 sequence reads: CASSTEKSYNEQFF. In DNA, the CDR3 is TGTGCCAGCAGCACAGAGAAAAGCTACAATGAGCAGTTCTTC.

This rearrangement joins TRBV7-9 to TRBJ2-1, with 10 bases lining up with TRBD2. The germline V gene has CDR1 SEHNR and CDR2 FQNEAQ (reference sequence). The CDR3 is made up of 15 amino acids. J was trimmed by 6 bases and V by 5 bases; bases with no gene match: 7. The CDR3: CASSPSGGARNEQFF. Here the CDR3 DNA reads TGTGCCAGCAGCCCAAGCGGGGGGGCACGCAATGAGCAGTTCTTC.

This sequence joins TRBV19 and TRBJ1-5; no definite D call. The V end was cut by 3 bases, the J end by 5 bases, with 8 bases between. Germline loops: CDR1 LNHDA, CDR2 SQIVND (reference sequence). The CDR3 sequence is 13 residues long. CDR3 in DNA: TGTGCCAGTAGTATTTGGAGAGATCAGCCCCAGCATTTT. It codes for CASSIWRDQPQHF.

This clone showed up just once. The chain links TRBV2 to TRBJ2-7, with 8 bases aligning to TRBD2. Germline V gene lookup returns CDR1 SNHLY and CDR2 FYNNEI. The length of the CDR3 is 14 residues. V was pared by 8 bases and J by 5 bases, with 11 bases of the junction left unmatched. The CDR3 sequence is CASPGGGRPHEQYF. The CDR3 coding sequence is TGTGCCAGCCCCGGGGGGGGGCGCCCCCACGAGCAGTACTTC.